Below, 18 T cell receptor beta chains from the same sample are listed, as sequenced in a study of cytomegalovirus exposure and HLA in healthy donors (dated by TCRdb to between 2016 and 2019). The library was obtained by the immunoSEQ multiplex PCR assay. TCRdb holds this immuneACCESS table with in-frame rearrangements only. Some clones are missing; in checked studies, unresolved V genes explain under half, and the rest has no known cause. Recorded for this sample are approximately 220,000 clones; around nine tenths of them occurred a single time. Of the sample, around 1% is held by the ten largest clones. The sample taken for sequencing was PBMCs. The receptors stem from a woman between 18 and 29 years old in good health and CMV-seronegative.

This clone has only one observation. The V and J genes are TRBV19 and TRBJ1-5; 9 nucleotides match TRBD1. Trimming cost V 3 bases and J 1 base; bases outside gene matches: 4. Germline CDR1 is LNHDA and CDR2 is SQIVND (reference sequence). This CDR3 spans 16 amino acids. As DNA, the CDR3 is TGTGCCAGTAGTATCGGGACAGGGAGGAGCAATCAGCCCCAGCATTTT. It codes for CASSIGTGRSNQPQHF.

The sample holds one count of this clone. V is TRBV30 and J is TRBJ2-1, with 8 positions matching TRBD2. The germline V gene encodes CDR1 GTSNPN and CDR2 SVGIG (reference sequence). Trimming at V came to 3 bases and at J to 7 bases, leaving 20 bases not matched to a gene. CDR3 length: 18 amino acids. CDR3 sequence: CAWRVRGAGAGVYNEQFF. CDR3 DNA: TGTGCCTGGAGAGTGAGGGGGGCCGGAGCGGGAGTGTATAATGAGCAGTTCTTC.

This CDR3 reads CASRTGAFGYTF. The CDR3 DNA reads TGTGCCAGCAGGACAGGGGCTTTTGGCTACACCTTC. The J gene is TRBJ1-2, the V gene TRBV2, with 8 bases lining up with TRBD1. The germline V gene encodes CDR1 SNHLY and CDR2 FYNNEI. Trimming cost V 6 bases and J 7 bases; bases outside gene matches: 4. This CDR3 region has 12 residues.

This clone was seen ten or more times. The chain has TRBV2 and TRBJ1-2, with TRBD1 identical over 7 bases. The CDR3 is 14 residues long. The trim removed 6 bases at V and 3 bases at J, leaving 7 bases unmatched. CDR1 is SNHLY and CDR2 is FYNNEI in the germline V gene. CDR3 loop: CASREQGLYYGYTF. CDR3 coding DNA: TGTGCCAGCAGGGAACAGGGGCTCTACTATGGCTACACCTTC.

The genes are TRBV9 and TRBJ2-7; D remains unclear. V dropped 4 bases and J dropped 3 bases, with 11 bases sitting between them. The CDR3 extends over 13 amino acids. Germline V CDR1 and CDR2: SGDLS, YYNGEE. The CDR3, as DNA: TGTGCCAGCAGCACCGACTTAAACTACGAGCAGTACTTC. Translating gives CASSTDLNYEQYF.

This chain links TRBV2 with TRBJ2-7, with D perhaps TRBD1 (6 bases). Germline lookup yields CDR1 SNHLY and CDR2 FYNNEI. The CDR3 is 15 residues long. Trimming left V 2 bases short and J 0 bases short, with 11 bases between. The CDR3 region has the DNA TGTGCCAGCAGTGAAAGGGACATCCGCTCCTACGAGCAGTACTTC. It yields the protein CASSERDIRSYEQYF.

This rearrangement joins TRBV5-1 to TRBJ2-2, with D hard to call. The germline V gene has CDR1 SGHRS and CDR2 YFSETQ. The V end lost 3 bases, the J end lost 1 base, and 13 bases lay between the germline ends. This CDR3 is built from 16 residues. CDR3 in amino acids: CASSSPSRGNTGELFF. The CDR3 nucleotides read TGCGCCAGCAGCTCCCCATCGAGAGGGAACACCGGGGAGCTGTTTTTT.

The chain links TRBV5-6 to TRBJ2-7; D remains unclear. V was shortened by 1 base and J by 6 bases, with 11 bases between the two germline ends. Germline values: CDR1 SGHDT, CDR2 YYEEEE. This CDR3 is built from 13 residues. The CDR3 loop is CASSLSTGREQYF. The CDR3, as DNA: TGTGCCAGCAGCTTGAGTACCGGTCGCGAGCAGTACTTC. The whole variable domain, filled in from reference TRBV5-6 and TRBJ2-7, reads DAGVTQSPTHLIKTRGQQVTLRCSPKSGHDTVSWYQQALGQGPQFIFQYYEEEERQRGNFPDRFSGHQFPNYSSELNVNALLLGDSALYLCASSLSTGREQYFGPGTRLTVT.

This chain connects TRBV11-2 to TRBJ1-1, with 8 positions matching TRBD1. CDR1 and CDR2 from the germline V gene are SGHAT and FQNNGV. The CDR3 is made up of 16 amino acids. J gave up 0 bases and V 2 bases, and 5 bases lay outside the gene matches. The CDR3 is CASSLSGGTMNTEAFF. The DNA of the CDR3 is TGTGCCAGCAGCTTATCAGGGGGCACCATGAACACTGAAGCTTTCTTT. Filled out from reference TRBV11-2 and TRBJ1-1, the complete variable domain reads EAGVAQSPRYKIIEKRQSVAFWCNPISGHATLYWYQQILGQGPKLLIQFQNNGVVDDSQLPKDRFSAERLKGVDSTLKIQPAKLEDSAVYLCASSLSGGTMNTEAFFGQGTRLTVV.

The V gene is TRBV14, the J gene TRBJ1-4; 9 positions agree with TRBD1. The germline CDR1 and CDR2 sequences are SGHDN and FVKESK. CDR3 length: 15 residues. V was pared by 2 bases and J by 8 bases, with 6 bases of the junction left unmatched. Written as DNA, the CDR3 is TGTGCCAGCAGCCAAACCGGGACAGGGAGAGAAAAACTGTTTTTT. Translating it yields CASSQTGTGREKLFF.

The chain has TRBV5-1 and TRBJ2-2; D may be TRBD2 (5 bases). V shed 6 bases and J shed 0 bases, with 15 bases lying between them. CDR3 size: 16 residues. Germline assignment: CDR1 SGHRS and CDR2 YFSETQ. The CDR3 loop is CASNNPTGSNTGELFF. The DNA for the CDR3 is TGCGCCAGCAACAATCCGACGGGATCGAACACCGGGGAGCTGTTTTTT.

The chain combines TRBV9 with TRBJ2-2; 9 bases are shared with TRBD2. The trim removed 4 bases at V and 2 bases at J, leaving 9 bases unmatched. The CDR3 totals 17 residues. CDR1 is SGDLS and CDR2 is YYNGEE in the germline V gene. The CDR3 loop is CASSTLTSGYNTGELFF. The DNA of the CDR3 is TGTGCCAGCAGCACCCTGACTAGCGGCTATAACACCGGGGAGCTGTTTTTT.

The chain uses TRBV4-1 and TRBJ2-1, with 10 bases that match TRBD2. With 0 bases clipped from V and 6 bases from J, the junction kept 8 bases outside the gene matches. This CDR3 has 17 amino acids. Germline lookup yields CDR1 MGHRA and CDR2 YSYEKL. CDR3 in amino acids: CASSQEGASGSFNEQFF. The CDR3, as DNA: TGCGCCAGCAGCCAAGAGGGGGCTAGCGGGAGCTTCAATGAGCAGTTCTTC.

The CDR3 sequence: CAWSVLWGATNEKLFF. CDR3 DNA: TGTGCCTGGAGTGTACTTTGGGGGGCAACTAATGAAAAACTGTTTTTT. The chain is built from TRBV30 and TRBJ1-4; D possibly corresponds to TRBD1 (5 bases). The CDR3 consists of 16 residues. The germline V gene has CDR1 GTSNPN and CDR2 SVGIG (reference sequence). The V and J ends lost 0 bases and 0 bases respectively, with 11 bases between them.

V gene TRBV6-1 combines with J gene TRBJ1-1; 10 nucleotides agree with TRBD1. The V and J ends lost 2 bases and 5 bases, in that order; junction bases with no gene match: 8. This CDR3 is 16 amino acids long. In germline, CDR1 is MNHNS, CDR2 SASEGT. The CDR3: CASSEQTGGADTEAFF. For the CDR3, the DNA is TGTGCCAGCAGTGAACAGACAGGGGGCGCAGATACTGAAGCTTTCTTT.

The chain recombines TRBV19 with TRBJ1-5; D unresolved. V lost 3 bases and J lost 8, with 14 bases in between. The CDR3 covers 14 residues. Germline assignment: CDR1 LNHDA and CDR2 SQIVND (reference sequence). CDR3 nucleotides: TGTGCCAGTAGTATTTCCGGGCGGGAAGAGCCCCAGCATTTT. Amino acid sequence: CASSISGREEPQHF.

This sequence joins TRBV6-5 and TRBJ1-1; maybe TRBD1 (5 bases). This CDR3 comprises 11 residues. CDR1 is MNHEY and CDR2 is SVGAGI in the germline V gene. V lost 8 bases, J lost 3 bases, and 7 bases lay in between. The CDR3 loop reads CASGRDTEAFF. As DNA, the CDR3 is TGTGCCAGCGGCAGGGACACTGAAGCTTTCTTT.

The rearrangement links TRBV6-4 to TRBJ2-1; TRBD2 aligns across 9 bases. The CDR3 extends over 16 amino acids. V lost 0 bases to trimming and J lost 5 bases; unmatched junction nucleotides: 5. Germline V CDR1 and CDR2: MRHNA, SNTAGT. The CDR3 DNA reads TGTGCCAGCAGTGACTCAAGTCTAGCGGGGAACAATGAGCAGTTCTTC. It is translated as CASSDSSLAGNNEQFF.